Below, 17 T cell receptor beta chains from the same sample are listed, as sequenced in a study of T cells after yellow fever vaccination. One entry per CDR3 protein results from TCRdb running MiXCR on the 5' RACE reads. This sample has approximately 34,000 distinct CDR3 sequences, with more than 9% found just once. The sequences come from PBMCs, either bulk or a sorted T-cell subset (CD4+, CD8+, memory, or dextramer-sorted; not recorded which), collected more than 13 days after the first yellow fever vaccination. The source is a man aged 18-30 years who received the YFV17D yellow fever vaccine.

Note on this clonotype: It may be a read error: a sequence one base away is much more abundant. The chain couples TRBV11-2 to TRBJ2-3; TRBD2 agrees at 11 bases. This CDR3 spans 15 amino acids. Germline loops: CDR1 SGHAT, CDR2 FQNNGV. This chain's CDR3 is CASSLTSGVTDRQYF. CDR3 nucleotide sequence: TGTGCCAGCAGCCTGACTAGCGGGGTCACAGATAGGCAGTATTTT.

This clonotype was observed at least ten times. V usage is TRBV12-3 or TRBV12-4 and J usage is TRBJ1-1; D gene uncertain. V was trimmed by 1 base and J by 7 bases, leaving 4 bases between them. CDR3 size: 11 residues. The CDR3 region has the DNA TGTGCCAGCAGTTTAGGAAGTGAAGCTTTCTTT. This codes for CASSLGSEAFF.

There are many counts of this clonotype. The chain joins TRBV7-2 to TRBJ2-1; 9 positions agree with TRBD2. Germline CDR1 and CDR2: SGHTA and FQGNSA. V lost 5 bases and J lost 5; bases outside the gene matches: 7. The CDR3 is made up of 15 amino acids. In nucleotides, the CDR3 is TGTGCCAGCAGCCCGGCGAGCGGGGGGCACAATGAGCAGTTCTTC. Protein sequence: CASSPASGGHNEQFF.

This clonotype was observed at least ten times. The rearrangement links TRBV7-8 to TRBJ1-2; a weak D match, TRBD1 (5 bases). The germline CDR1 and CDR2 sequences are SGHVS and FQNEAQ. V was trimmed by 5 bases and J by 0 bases, leaving 13 bases between them. CDR3 size: 15 residues. CDR3 protein: CASSPRRGANYGYTF. The CDR3 bases are TGTGCCAGCAGCCCTCGGAGGGGAGCTAACTATGGCTACACCTTC.

This clonotype was recorded at least ten times. The chain joins TRBV5-1 to TRBJ1-2, with D maybe TRBD1 (5 bases). The CDR3 is 15 amino acids. Germline V gene sequence: CDR1 SGHRS, CDR2 YFSETQ. V shed 4 bases and J shed 8 bases, with 21 bases lying between them. The DNA for the CDR3 is TGCGCCAGCAGCCTCATGACCCCAGGGTCTGGCGGCTACACCTTC. As protein: CASSLMTPGSGGYTF.

This clonotype showed up many times. The chain uses TRBV7-9 and TRBJ2-6; D gene uncertain. This CDR3 has 17 residues. V was clipped by 1 base and J by 0 bases, with 10 bases between them. The germline V gene encodes CDR1 SEHNR and CDR2 FQNEAQ (reference sequence). CDR3 DNA: TGTGCCAGCAGCTTAGGGCACTCCTTCTCTGGGGCCAACGTCCTGACTTTC. Its translation is CASSLGHSFSGANVLTF.

This clonotype was observed many times. This chain uses TRBV29-1 with TRBJ1-6; maybe TRBD1 (5 bases). Germline CDR1 is SQVTM and CDR2 is ANQGSEA. This CDR3 comprises 13 residues. The V gene lost 4 bases and the J gene lost 6 bases, with 10 bases spanning the gap. CDR3 sequence (DNA): TGCAGCGTTGCTGAAGGGACTAATTCACCCCTCCACTTT. This codes for CSVAEGTNSPLHF.

This clonotype was observed at least ten times. The V gene is TRBV9, the J gene TRBJ1-1; the D gene is possibly TRBD1 (6 bases). V gave up 4 bases and J gave up 7 bases, with 17 bases separating them. Germline-derived CDR1 and CDR2 are SGDLS and YYNGEE. CDR3 size: 14 residues. CDR3 amino acids: CASSKGGGANEAFF. Here the CDR3 DNA reads TGTGCCAGCAGCAAAGGGGGGGGGGCAAATGAAGCTTTCTTT.

This clonotype appeared many times. The chain carries TRBV9 and TRBJ1-6, with D possibly TRBD1 on 6 matching bases. Trimming pared 4 bases from V and 6 bases from J, leaving 14 bases between. CDR3 length: 15 residues. The germline gives CDR1 SGDLS, CDR2 YYNGEE. The CDR3 coding sequence is TGTGCCAGCAGCCTCCGAGACAGGATTAATTCACCCCTCCACTTT. This encodes CASSLRDRINSPLHF.

This clonotype was seen many times. The rearrangement uses TRBV5-6 and TRBJ2-1, with TRBD2 matching over 14 bases. CDR3 size: 19 residues. J lost 3 bases, V lost 6 bases, and 14 bases had no gene match. Per germline, CDR1 SGHDT and CDR2 YYEEEE. CDR3 bases: TGTGCCAGCACCTTAAGAGGACTAGCGGGGGGAAGATACTACAATGAGCAGTTCTTC. It codes for CASTLRGLAGGRYYNEQFF.

This clonotype was seen at least ten times. The rearrangement uses TRBV7-2 and TRBJ2-5; D tentatively fits TRBD1 or TRBD2 (5 bases each). CDR1 is SGHTA and CDR2 is FQGNSA in the germline V gene. The CDR3 totals 13 residues. Trimming took off 2 bases at V and 5 bases at J, with 9 bases between the two ends. The DNA for the CDR3 is TGTGCCAGCAGCTTATTCGGGGCCGAGACCCAGTACTTC. Translation: CASSLFGAETQYF. Full variable domain (rest looked up from reference TRBV7-2 and TRBJ2-5): GAGVSQSPSNKVTEKGKDVELRCDPISGHTALYWYRQSLGQGLEFLIYFQGNSAPDKSGLPSDRFSAERTGGSVSTLTIQRTQQEDSAVYLCASSLFGAETQYFGPGTRLLVL.

At least ten counts were recorded for this clonotype. The V gene is TRBV25-1, the J gene TRBJ2-5; D ambiguous. This CDR3 comprises 10 residues. The germline CDR1 and CDR2 sequences are MGHDK and SYGVNS. V was trimmed by 8 bases and J by 2 bases, leaving 3 bases between them. CDR3 residues: CASGQETQYF. The CDR3 bases are TGTGCCAGCGGGCAAGAGACCCAGTACTTC.

In its sample, this clonotype was seen many times. The V gene is TRBV7-2, the J gene TRBJ1-6; D remains unclear. The CDR3 contains 13 residues. Trimming removed 7 bases at V and 7 bases at J, with 11 bases between. The germline gives CDR1 SGHTA, CDR2 FQGNSA. The CDR3 nucleotides are TGTGCCAGCACCCTAGACGGAAATTCACCCCTCCACTTT. Protein sequence: CASTLDGNSPLHF.

This clonotype was seen ten or more times. The chain is built from TRBV7-8 and TRBJ2-5, with D possibly TRBD2 on 5 matching bases. The V gene's germline CDR1 is SGHVS and CDR2 FQNEAQ. V lost 3 bases and J 5 bases, leaving 16 bases between the germline ends. The CDR3 runs to 15 residues. The CDR3 here is CASSLGLGLWETQYF. CDR3 coding DNA: TGTGCCAGCAGCTTGGGTTTAGGACTTTGGGAGACCCAGTACTTC.

This clonotype is medium-sized. J is TRBJ1-1 and V is TRBV7-3; TRBD1 aligns across 7 bases. The junction had 5 bases not matched to a gene; V was cut back by 4 bases and J by 6 bases. The CDR3 is 13 amino acids. In germline, CDR1 is SGHTA, CDR2 FQGTGA. CDR3 residues: CASSWYRGSEAFF. In DNA form, the CDR3 reads TGTGCCAGCAGCTGGTACAGGGGATCTGAAGCTTTCTTT.

Note on this clonotype: A read error is possible here, since a much larger clone lies one base away. V is TRBV2 and J is TRBJ1-1; no clear D. Germline CDR1 SNHLY, CDR2 FYNNEI. This CDR3 spans 13 amino acids. V lost 6 bases to trimming and J lost 1 base, with 9 bases between them. DNA for the CDR3: TGTGCCAGCAGCAAGACGGAGAACACTGAAGCTTTCTTT. Encoded protein: CASSKTENTEAFF.

This clonotype was seen ten or more times. The chain joins TRBV12-3 or TRBV12-4 to TRBJ2-3; D might be TRBD1 (5 bases). This CDR3 has 15 amino acids. V shed 7 bases and J shed 3 bases, with 17 bases lying between them. CDR3: CASIPSLAGTDTQYF. The CDR3 nucleotides are TGTGCCAGCATCCCTTCCCTGGCAGGGACAGATACGCAGTATTTT.